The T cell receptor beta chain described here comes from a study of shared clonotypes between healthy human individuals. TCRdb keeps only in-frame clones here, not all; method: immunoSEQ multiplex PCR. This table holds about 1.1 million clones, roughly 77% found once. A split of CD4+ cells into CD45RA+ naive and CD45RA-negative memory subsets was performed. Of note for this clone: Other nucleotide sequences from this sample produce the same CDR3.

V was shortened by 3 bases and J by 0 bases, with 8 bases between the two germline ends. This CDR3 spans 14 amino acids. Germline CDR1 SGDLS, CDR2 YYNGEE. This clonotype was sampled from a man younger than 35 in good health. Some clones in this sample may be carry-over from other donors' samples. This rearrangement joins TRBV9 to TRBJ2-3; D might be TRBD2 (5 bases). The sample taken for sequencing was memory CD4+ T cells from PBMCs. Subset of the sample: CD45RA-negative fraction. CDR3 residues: CASSGSGSTDTQYF. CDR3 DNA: TGTGCCAGCAGCGGGAGCGGAAGCACAGATACGCAGTATTTT.